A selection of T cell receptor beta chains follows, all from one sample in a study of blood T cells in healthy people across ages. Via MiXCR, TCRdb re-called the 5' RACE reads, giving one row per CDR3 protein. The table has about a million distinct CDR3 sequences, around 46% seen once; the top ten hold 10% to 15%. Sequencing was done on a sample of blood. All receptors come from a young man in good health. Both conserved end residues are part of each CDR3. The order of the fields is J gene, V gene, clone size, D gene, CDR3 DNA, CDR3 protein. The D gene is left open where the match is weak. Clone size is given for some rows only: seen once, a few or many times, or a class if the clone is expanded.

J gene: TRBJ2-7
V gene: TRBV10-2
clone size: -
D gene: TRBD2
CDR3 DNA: TGCGCCAGCACTGGACTAGCGGGGGGGACCCACGAGCAGTACTTC
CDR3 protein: CASTGLAGGTHEQYF

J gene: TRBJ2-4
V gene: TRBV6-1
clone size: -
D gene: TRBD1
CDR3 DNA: TGTGCCAGCAGTGCCACGACAGGGGTAACGGACATTCAGTACTTC
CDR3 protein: CASSATTGVTDIQYF

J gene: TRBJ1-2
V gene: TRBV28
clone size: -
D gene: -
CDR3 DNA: TGTGCCAGCAGTTCCCTGGTACTTGAGGGCTACACCTTC
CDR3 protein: CASSSLVLEGYTF

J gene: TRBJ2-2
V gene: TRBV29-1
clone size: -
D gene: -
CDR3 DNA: TGCAGCGTTCGTCTACAGGACACCGGGGAGCTGTTTTTT
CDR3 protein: CSVRLQDTGELFF

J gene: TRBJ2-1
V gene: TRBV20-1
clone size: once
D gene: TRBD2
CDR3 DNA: TGCAGTGCTAGACCCCCGGGACTAGCGGGGAGTGAGCAGTTCTTC
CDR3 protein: CSARPPGLAGSEQFF

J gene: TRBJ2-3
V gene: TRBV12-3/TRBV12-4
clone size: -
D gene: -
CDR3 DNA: TGTGCCAGCAGTCTCACAGGGACTCTTAGAACAGATACGCAGTATTTT
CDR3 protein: CASSLTGTLRTDTQYF

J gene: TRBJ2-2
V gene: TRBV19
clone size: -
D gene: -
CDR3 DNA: TGTGCCAGCCTTGGGAACGCGAACACCGGGGAGCTGTTTTTT
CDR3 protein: CASLGNANTGELFF

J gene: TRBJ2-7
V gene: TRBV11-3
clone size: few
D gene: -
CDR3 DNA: TGTGCCAGCAGCTACAACCCTAACGAGCAGTACTTC
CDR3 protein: CASSYNPNEQYF

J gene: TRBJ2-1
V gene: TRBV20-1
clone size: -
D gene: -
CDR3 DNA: TGCAGTGCTAGCGGCACAGGGATTGAGCAGTTCTTC
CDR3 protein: CSASGTGIEQFF

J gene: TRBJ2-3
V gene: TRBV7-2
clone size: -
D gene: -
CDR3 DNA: TGTGCCAGCAGCTCGGACGGGCTTAGCACAGATACGCAGTATTTT
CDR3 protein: CASSSDGLSTDTQYF